This entry lists 11 T cell receptor beta chains sequenced from one sample in a study of OX40 agonist ivuxolimab in advanced cancers. The protocol was immunoSEQ multiplex PCR, while the TCRdb copy is restricted to in-frame clones and leaves out a portion. The sample shows around 67,000 clones, roughly 87% of them seen only once. Source: CD4+ or CD8+ T cells sorted from blood, taken in a trial of the OX40 agonist ivuxolimab. The source is an adult with an advanced solid tumor such as melanoma, head and neck, liver or kidney cancer.

This chain joins TRBV30 and TRBJ1-3, with D possibly matching TRBD1 (5 bases). CDR3 length: 14 amino acids. CDR1 GTSNPN and CDR2 SVGIG come from the germline V gene (reference sequence). V lost 0 bases and J 4 bases, leaving 10 bases between the germline ends. CDR3 coding DNA: TGTGCCTGGAGTGTAAGGGGAGGGGGAAACACCATATATTTT. As protein: CAWSVRGGGNTIYF.

The chain recombines TRBV5-8 with TRBJ1-1; D is possibly TRBD1 (5 bases). Germline CDR1 SGHTS, CDR2 YDEGEE. The CDR3 is 14 residues long. The V end lost 6 bases, the J end lost 4 bases, and 16 bases lay between the germline ends. The CDR3: CASTSTGGVTEAFF. Written as DNA, the CDR3 is TGTGCCAGCACATCTACGGGGGGAGTCACTGAAGCTTTCTTT.

The V call is TRBV5-4, the J call TRBJ2-2; D could derive from TRBD1 or TRBD2 (5 bases each). CDR3 length equals 17 residues. Germline CDR1 is SGHNT and CDR2 is YYREEE (reference sequence). Trimming left V 2 bases short and J 0 bases short, with 14 bases between. The CDR3 region has the DNA TGTGCCAGCAGCTTAGGTGGGAGAGGGGCGAACACCGGGGAGCTGTTTTTT. It codes for CASSLGGRGANTGELFF.

The V gene is TRBV7-6, the J gene TRBJ2-1; D possibly corresponds to TRBD1 (5 bases). The V end lost 5 bases, the J end lost 8 bases, and 19 bases lay between the germline ends. The germline CDR1 and CDR2 sequences are SGHVS and FNYEAQ. The CDR3 has 15 amino acids. This CDR3 is CASSHTTQGIDEQFF. For the CDR3, the DNA is TGTGCCAGCAGCCACACCACCCAGGGAATCGATGAGCAGTTCTTC.

The chain employs TRBV5-6 and TRBJ1-1; no clear D. This CDR3 is built from 16 residues. Trimming stripped 0 bases from V and 1 base from J, with 13 bases between. CDR1 and CDR2 from the germline V gene are SGHDT and YYEEEE. CDR3 bases: TGTGCCAGCAGCTTGGGAAAGGGCCCCTCGAACACTGAAGCTTTCTTT. It yields the protein CASSLGKGPSNTEAFF.

Only one count was recorded for this clone. The chain combines TRBV2 with TRBJ1-1, with 8 bases that match TRBD1. The CDR3 is 13 residues long. CDR1 and CDR2 from the germline V gene are SNHLY and FYNNEI. The V and J ends lost 7 bases and 6 bases, in that order; junction bases with no gene match: 7. CDR3 region: CASTSDRVSEAFF. The CDR3 nucleotides read TGTGCCAGCACCTCGGACAGGGTCTCTGAAGCTTTCTTT.

This rearrangement joins TRBV7-6 to TRBJ2-1, with 7 bases matching TRBD1. The CDR3 spans 15 residues. The V and J ends lost 1 base and 6 bases, in that order; junction bases with no gene match: 6. CDR1 SGHVS and CDR2 FNYEAQ come from the germline V gene. The CDR3 bases are TGTGCCAGCAGCTTAGTGGGGTCAGGGGGCAATGAGCAGTTCTTC. It encodes CASSLVGSGGNEQFF.

J is TRBJ2-1 and V is TRBV29-1; TRBD2 matches at 13 bases. Trimming took 5 bases from V and 9 from J; bases not matched to a gene: 7. The germline gives CDR1 SQVTM, CDR2 ANQGSEA. This CDR3 has 14 residues. CDR3 region: CSVSTSGGALEQFF. The CDR3 DNA follows: TGCAGCGTTTCTACTAGCGGGGGGGCACTTGAGCAGTTCTTC.

This clone was detected once. J is TRBJ2-7 and V is TRBV10-3; maybe TRBD2 (6 bases). The CDR3 loop spans 14 amino acids. The V end lost 4 bases, the J end lost 4 bases, and 14 bases lay between the germline ends. Germline V CDR1 and CDR2: ENHRY, SYGVKD. The CDR3 loop is CAISGGEVGYEQYF. The CDR3 DNA is TGTGCCATCAGTGGGGGGGAGGTAGGATACGAGCAGTACTTC.

This rearrangement joins TRBV28 to TRBJ2-7; possibly TRBD1 or TRBD2 for D (5 bases each). The CDR3 sequence is 15 residues long. V was clipped by 2 bases and J by 7 bases, with 18 bases between them. From germline, CDR1 is MDHEN and CDR2 SYDVKM. DNA of the CDR3: TGTGCCAGCAGTTTACCGGGGCAGACCCTTGGGGAGCAGTACTTC. Its protein product is CASSLPGQTLGEQYF.

V and J are TRBV7-2 and TRBJ2-5, with D perhaps given as TRBD1 or TRBD2 (5 bases each). Germline loops: CDR1 SGHTA, CDR2 FQGNSA. V was trimmed by 0 bases and J by 2 bases, leaving 13 bases between them. There are 16 residues in the CDR3. CDR3 residues: CASSLARLEGQETQYF. CDR3 DNA: TGTGCCAGCAGCTTAGCCAGACTCGAGGGGCAAGAGACCCAGTACTTC.